This T cell receptor beta chain was obtained from a study of blood T cells in healthy people across ages. The wider study: Capture via template switching afforded approximately one barcoded beta molecule per two T cells.

In its sample, this clonotype was seen many times. Next came a second PCR, run for about 7 to 12 cycles, which used a sample-barcoded 5' primer along with a J-beta primer mix. TCRdb re-called the 5' RACE reads through MiXCR, storing one row per CDR3 protein. Among 1 million to 1.2 million distinct CDR3 sequences listed, around two fifths were seen once. CDR1 is MGHRA and CDR2 is YSYEKL in the germline V gene. The CDR3 totals 17 residues. V was pared by 1 base and J by 0 bases, with 2 bases of the junction left unmatched. The chain is built from TRBV4-1 and TRBJ2-6, with TRBD1 matching 8 bases. The clonotype comes from a man aged 18 to 29 in good health. Source material: blood. CDR3 bases: TGCGCCAGCAGCCAAGGGACAGGGAACTCTGGGGCCAACGTCCTGACTTTC. Its translation is CASSQGTGNSGANVLTF.